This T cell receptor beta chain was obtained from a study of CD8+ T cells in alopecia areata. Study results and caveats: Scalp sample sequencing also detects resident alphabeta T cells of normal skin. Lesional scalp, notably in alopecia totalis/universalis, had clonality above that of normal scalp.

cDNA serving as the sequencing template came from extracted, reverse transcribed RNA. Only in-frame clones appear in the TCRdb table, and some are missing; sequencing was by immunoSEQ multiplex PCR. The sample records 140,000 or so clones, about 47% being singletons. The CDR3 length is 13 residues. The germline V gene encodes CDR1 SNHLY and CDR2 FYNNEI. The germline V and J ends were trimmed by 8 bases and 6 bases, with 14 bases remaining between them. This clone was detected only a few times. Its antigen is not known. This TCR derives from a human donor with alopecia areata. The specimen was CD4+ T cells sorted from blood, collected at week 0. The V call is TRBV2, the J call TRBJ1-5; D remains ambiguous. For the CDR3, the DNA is TGTGCCAGCGGCCGGGGTTCGGCTCAGCCCCAGCATTTT. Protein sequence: CASGRGSAQPQHF.